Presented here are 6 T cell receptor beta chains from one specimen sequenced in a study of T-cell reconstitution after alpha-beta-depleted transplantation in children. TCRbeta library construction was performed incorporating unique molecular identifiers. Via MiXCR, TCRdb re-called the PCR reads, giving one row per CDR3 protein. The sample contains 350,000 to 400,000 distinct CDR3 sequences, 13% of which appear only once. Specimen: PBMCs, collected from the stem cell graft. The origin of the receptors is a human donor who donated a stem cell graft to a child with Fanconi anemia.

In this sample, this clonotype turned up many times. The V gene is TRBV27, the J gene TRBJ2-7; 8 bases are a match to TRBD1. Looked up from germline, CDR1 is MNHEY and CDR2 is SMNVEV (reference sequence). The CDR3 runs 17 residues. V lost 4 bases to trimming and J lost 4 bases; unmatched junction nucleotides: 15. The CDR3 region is CASSSSWAGGRFYEQYF. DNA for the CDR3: TGTGCCAGCAGTTCCTCTTGGGCAGGGGGCAGGTTTTACGAGCAGTACTTC.

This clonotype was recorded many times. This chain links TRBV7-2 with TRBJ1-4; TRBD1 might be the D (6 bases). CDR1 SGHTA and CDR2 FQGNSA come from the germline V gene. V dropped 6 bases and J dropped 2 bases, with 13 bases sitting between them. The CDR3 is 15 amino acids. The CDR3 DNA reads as TGTGCCAGCAGTTTACAGGGTACTACTAATGAAAAACTGTTTTTT. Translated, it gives CASSLQGTTNEKLFF.

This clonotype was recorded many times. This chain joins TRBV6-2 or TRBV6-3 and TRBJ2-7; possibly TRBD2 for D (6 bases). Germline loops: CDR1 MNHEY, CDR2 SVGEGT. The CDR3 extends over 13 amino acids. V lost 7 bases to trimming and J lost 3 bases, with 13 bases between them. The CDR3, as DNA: TGTGCCAGCAAACCCTGGGGGGACTACGAGCAGTACGTC. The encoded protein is CASKPWGDYEQYV.

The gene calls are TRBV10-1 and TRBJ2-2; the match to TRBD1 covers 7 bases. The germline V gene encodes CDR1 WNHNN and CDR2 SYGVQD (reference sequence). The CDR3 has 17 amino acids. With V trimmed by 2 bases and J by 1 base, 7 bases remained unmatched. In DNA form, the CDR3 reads TGCGCCAGCAGTGAGGGGACAGAAAGACTGAACACCGGGGAGCTGTTTTTT. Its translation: CASSEGTERLNTGELFF.

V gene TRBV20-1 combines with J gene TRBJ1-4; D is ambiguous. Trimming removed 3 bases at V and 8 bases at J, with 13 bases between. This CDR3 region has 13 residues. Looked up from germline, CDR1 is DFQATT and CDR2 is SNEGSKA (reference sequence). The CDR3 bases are TGCAGTGCTAGGGAGAATAACGAGGAAAAACTGTTTTTT. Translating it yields CSARENNEEKLFF.

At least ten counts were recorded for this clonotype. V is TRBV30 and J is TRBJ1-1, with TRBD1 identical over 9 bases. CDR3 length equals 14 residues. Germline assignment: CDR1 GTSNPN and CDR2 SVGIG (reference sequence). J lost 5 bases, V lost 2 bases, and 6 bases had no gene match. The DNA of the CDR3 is TGTGCCTGGAGTATCGGGACAGGGTTGACTGAAGCTTTCTTT. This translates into CAWSIGTGLTEAFF.